The 25 T cell receptor beta chains given below trace back to one sample, sequenced in a study of cytomegalovirus exposure and HLA in healthy donors. The PCR ran on 60 Vbeta and 13 Jbeta primers. Assay used: immunoSEQ multiplex PCR; TCRdb lists only in-frame clones, some missing. In the table there are over 85,000 clones, approximately 7.6% of which are singletons. What was sequenced was PBMCs. The receptors come from a man over 45 in good health and CMV-seronegative.

J is TRBJ2-1 and V is TRBV5-1, with 7 positions matching TRBD2. Germline V gives CDR1 SGHRS, CDR2 YFSETQ. CDR3 length: 16 residues. V lost 3 bases and J lost 3; bases outside the gene matches: 9. CDR3 sequence reads: CASSSGGTGVYNEQFF. CDR3 bases: TGCGCCAGCAGCTCCGGGGGGACGGGAGTCTACAATGAGCAGTTCTTC. Full variable domain (outside the CDR3, taken from reference TRBV5-1 and TRBJ2-1): KAGVTQTPRYLIKTRGQQVTLSCSPISGHRSVSWYQQTPGQGLQFLFEYFSETQRNKGNFPGRFSGRQFSNSRSEMNVSTLELGDSALYLCASSSGGTGVYNEQFFGPGTRLTVL.

A few counts support this clone. V is TRBV6-1 and J is TRBJ1-2; D may be TRBD1 (6 bases). Germline lookup yields CDR1 MNHNS and CDR2 SASEGT. CDR3 length equals 14 residues. The V end lost 2 bases, the J end lost 4 bases, and 11 bases lay between the germline ends. CDR3 region: CASSEPGQPYGYTF. The CDR3 DNA reads TGTGCCAGCAGTGAACCGGGACAACCCTATGGCTACACCTTC.

This chain joins TRBV7-9 and TRBJ2-5; D unresolved. V lost 5 bases and J 1 base, leaving 11 bases between the germline ends. The CDR3 is made up of 14 amino acids. Germline V gives CDR1 SEHNR, CDR2 FQNEAQ (reference sequence). The CDR3 loop is CASSPPLVQETQYF. The CDR3 DNA follows: TGTGCCAGCAGCCCACCCTTAGTCCAAGAGACCCAGTACTTC. The full variable domain, completed using reference TRBV7-9 and TRBJ2-5, is DTGVSQNPRHKITKRGQNVTFRCDPISEHNRLYWYRQTLGQGPEFLTYFQNEAQLEKSRLLSDRFSAERPKGSFSTLEIQRTEQGDSAMYLCASSPPLVQETQYFGPGTRLLVL.

The chain employs TRBV7-9 and TRBJ1-6; TRBD1 matches 7 bases. The CDR3 length is 18 residues. Germline lookup yields CDR1 SEHNR and CDR2 FQNEAQ (reference sequence). Trimming at V came to 5 bases and at J to 1 base, leaving 11 bases not matched to a gene. The CDR3 DNA follows: TGTGCCAGCAGCCCATATGGAGGGACAGTGTCCTATAATTCACCCCTCCACTTT. It codes for CASSPYGGTVSYNSPLHF.

This clone was seen a handful of times. The chain recombines TRBV27 with TRBJ2-4, with 8 bases fitting TRBD1. The CDR3 runs to 16 residues. V dropped 5 bases and J dropped 1; count of bases not matched to a gene: 7. The germline CDR1 and CDR2 sequences are MNHEY and SMNVEV (reference sequence). In DNA, the CDR3 is TGTGCCAGCAGTATCCATCAGGGGGCGGCCAAAAACATTCAGTACTTC. Its translation: CASSIHQGAAKNIQYF.

In regard to this clone: The same CDR3 arises from other DNA sequences in this sample as well. Written as DNA, the CDR3 is TGTGCCAGCAGCCCTGACAGCTATGGCTACACCTTC. Its protein is CASSPDSYGYTF. The chain couples TRBV7-9 to TRBJ1-2, with D tentatively TRBD1 (5 bases). Germline values: CDR1 SEHNR, CDR2 FQNEAQ (reference sequence). The V end lost 5 bases, the J end lost 4 bases, and 8 bases lay between the germline ends. The CDR3 is 12 residues long.

This clone was found a few times. The chain is built from TRBV6-6 and TRBJ1-1; D ambiguous. V was shortened by 0 bases and J by 4 bases, with 12 bases between the two germline ends. The length of the CDR3 is 15 residues. Germline V gene lookup returns CDR1 MNHNY and CDR2 SVGAGI (reference sequence). The chain's CDR3 is CASSYSMLVSTEAFF. CDR3 in DNA: TGTGCCAGCAGTTACTCGATGTTAGTATCCACTGAAGCTTTCTTT.

This clone was counted between two and nine times. V gene TRBV6-5 combines with J gene TRBJ2-7, with D possibly TRBD1 on 6 matching bases. Germline-derived CDR1 and CDR2 are MNHEY and SVGAGI. The CDR3 totals 15 residues. The V gene lost 6 bases and the J gene lost 3 bases, with 18 bases spanning the gap. The CDR3 loop reads CASSPDPGHLYEQYF. For the CDR3, the DNA is TGTGCCAGCAGCCCTGATCCGGGACACCTCTACGAGCAGTACTTC.

This clone showed up just a few times. J is TRBJ2-7 and V is TRBV7-2, with 7 bases lining up with TRBD2. The CDR3 contains 13 residues. J lost 3 bases, V lost 5 bases, and 4 bases had no gene match. The V gene's germline CDR1 is SGHTA and CDR2 FQGNSA. The DNA of the CDR3 is TGTGCCAGCAGCGTCGGGACTAACTACGAGCAGTACTTC. The encoded protein is CASSVGTNYEQYF.

The chain employs TRBV7-9 and TRBJ2-3; D might be TRBD1 (6 bases). Trimming shortened V by 11 bases and J by 1 base, and 10 bases separated the two germline ends. This CDR3 comprises 12 residues. CDR1 and CDR2 (germline): SEHNR, FQNEAQ (reference sequence). In DNA, the CDR3 is TGTGCCCTCAGGGGAGGCACAGATACGCAGTATTTT. It codes for CALRGGTDTQYF.

The chain couples TRBV11-3 to TRBJ1-2; D not resolved. This CDR3 is 18 amino acids long. Germline V gives CDR1 SGHNT, CDR2 YENEEA. V shed 2 bases and J shed 2 bases, with 21 bases lying between them. The CDR3 nucleotides are TGTGCCAGCAGCTTAAAGAGACTCCTCGGGAGGCGAAACTATGGCTACACCTTC. Protein: CASSLKRLLGRRNYGYTF.

The chain uses TRBV21-1 and TRBJ2-7; the table calls TRBD1, which could not be checked here. TRBV21-1 is annotated as a pseudogene. CDR3 length equals 17 residues. In DNA, the CDR3 is TGTGCCAGCAGCAAAGATGGGGACAGGGGCCCAGCCTACGAGCAGTACTTC. Translating gives CASSKDGDRGPAYEQYF.

This chain connects TRBV28 to TRBJ1-5; D unclear. Germline V gene lookup returns CDR1 MDHEN and CDR2 SYDVKM. The CDR3 has 14 residues. Trimming removed 2 bases from V and 4 bases from J, with 9 bases in between. CDR3 in amino acids: CASSLEEGNQPQHF. CDR3 bases: TGTGCCAGCAGTTTAGAAGAGGGAAATCAGCCCCAGCATTTT.

This clone showed up just a few times. This chain uses TRBV7-2 with TRBJ2-1; TRBD1 is a possible D gene (5 bases). The CDR3 spans 15 residues. Germline CDR1 reads SGHTA; CDR2 reads FQGNSA. The CDR3 DNA sequence: TGTGCTTCCACTCAGGGAATGAGCTCCTACAATGAGCAGTTCTTC. It codes for CASTQGMSSYNEQFF.

The chain couples TRBV10-3 to TRBJ2-1, with 11 bases lining up with TRBD2. The CDR3 is 15 residues long. CDR1 is ENHRY, CDR2 SYGVKD, per germline. After removal of 0 bases from V and 5 bases from J, the junction contained 0 bases not matched to a gene. CDR3 nucleotides: TGTGCCATCAGTGAGTCACTAGCGGGGGACAATGAGCAGTTCTTC. Its protein product is CAISESLAGDNEQFF.

The chain employs TRBV28 and TRBJ1-6; 10 positions match TRBD1. The germline V gene has CDR1 MDHEN and CDR2 SYDVKM. The V and J ends lost 7 bases and 8 bases, in that order; junction bases with no gene match: 5. The CDR3 length is 14 residues. CDR3 nucleotide sequence: TGTGCCAGCACTCCGGGACAGGGGCATTCACCCCTCCACTTT. Protein: CASTPGQGHSPLHF. Filled out from reference TRBV28 and TRBJ1-6, the complete variable domain reads DVKVTQSSRYLVKRTGEKVFLECVQDMDHENMFWYRQDPGLGLRLIYFSYDVKMKEKGDIPEGYSVSREKKERFSLILESASTNQTSMYLCASTPGQGHSPLHFGNGTRLTVT.

This clone was found a few times. The rearrangement uses TRBV5-6 and TRBJ2-2, with a weak D call TRBD2 (5 bases). Looked up from germline, CDR1 is SGHDT and CDR2 is YYEEEE. The CDR3 is made up of 16 amino acids. Trimming took 4 bases from V and 0 from J, leaving 13 bases between them. CDR3 sequence: CASSPGVIANTGELFF. For the CDR3, the DNA is TGTGCCAGCAGCCCCGGGGTTATAGCGAACACCGGGGAGCTGTTTTTT.

This rearrangement joins TRBV5-1 to TRBJ1-2, with D possibly matching TRBD1 (5 bases). Trimming shortened V by 6 bases and J by 8 bases, and 11 bases separated the two germline ends. Per the germline V gene, CDR1 is SGHRS and CDR2 is YFSETQ. The CDR3 is made up of 11 amino acids. CDR3 nucleotides: TGCGCCAGCACCGACAGTGGAGGCTACACCTTC. This translates into CASTDSGGYTF.

The J gene is TRBJ2-1, the V gene TRBV5-4; D possibly corresponds to TRBD2 (6 bases). V was clipped by 2 bases and J by 1 base, with 10 bases between them. From germline, CDR1 is SGHNT and CDR2 YYREEE (reference sequence). The CDR3 loop spans 15 amino acids. The CDR3: CASSLVRGSYNEQFF. The CDR3 bases are TGTGCCAGCAGCTTAGTGCGGGGATCCTACAATGAGCAGTTCTTC.

The chain carries TRBV29-1 and TRBJ1-4; 9 nucleotides match TRBD1. The V gene end was trimmed by 7 bases and the J gene end by 4 bases; junction bases not matched to a gene: 4. Germline V gene lookup returns CDR1 SQVTM and CDR2 ANQGSEA. This CDR3 region has 13 residues. DNA for the CDR3: TGCAGCGGGACAGGGGCAAGTAATGAAAAACTGTTTTTT. Translation: CSGTGASNEKLFF.

This clone was seen only a few times. The rearrangement links TRBV18 to TRBJ1-2, with 9 bases matching TRBD1. There are 17 residues in the CDR3. Losses at the gene ends were 3 bases for V and 2 bases for J; bases not matched to a gene: 10. Per germline, CDR1 KGHSH and CDR2 LQKENI. In nucleotides, the CDR3 is TGTGCCAGCTCACCGGCCGGGACAGGGAACATAAACTATGGCTACACCTTC. It translates to CASSPAGTGNINYGYTF.

The chain couples TRBV29-1 to TRBJ1-1; tentatively, D is TRBD1 (5 bases). V was cut by 1 base and J by 8 bases, with 17 bases left in between. CDR1 is SQVTM, CDR2 ANQGSEA, per germline. This CDR3 comprises 14 residues. The CDR3 sequence is CSVEVGSGGAEAFF. CDR3 nucleotides: TGCAGCGTTGAAGTAGGGTCGGGTGGGGCGGAAGCTTTCTTT. The variable domain in full, completed from reference TRBV29-1 and TRBJ1-1, reads SAVISQKPSRDICQRGTSLTIQCQVDSQVTMMFWYRQQPGQSLTLIATANQGSEATYESGFVIDKFPISRPNLTFSTLTVSNMSPEDSSIYLCSVEVGSGGAEAFFGQGTRLTVV.

V usage is TRBV6-5 and J usage is TRBJ1-2; D unresolved. CDR1 is MNHEY, CDR2 SVGAGI, per germline. This CDR3 is 11 amino acids long. V was pared by 7 bases and J by 8 bases, with 11 bases between. CDR3 in DNA: TGTGCCAGCAAAAGAGGCGGCGGCTACACCTTC. Residues: CASKRGGGYTF.

The CDR3 nucleotides are TGTGCCAGCAGTTCCTGGACAGCCCAGAATGAAAAACTGTTTTTT. Encoded protein: CASSSWTAQNEKLFF. The chain joins TRBV6-6 to TRBJ1-4; maybe TRBD1 (6 bases). This CDR3 is built from 15 residues. Trimming stripped 4 bases from V and 5 bases from J, with 14 bases between. The V gene's germline CDR1 is MNHNY and CDR2 SVGAGI (reference sequence).

The V gene is TRBV28, the J gene TRBJ2-7; possibly TRBD1 for D (5 bases). CDR1 MDHEN and CDR2 SYDVKM come from the germline V gene. V shed 3 bases and J shed 2 bases, with 11 bases lying between them. The CDR3 is 14 residues long. The CDR3 sequence: CASSFQGTTYEQYF. Written as DNA, the CDR3 is TGTGCCAGCAGTTTCCAGGGAACTACCTACGAGCAGTACTTC.